The T cell receptor (beta chain) described here comes from a study of blood T cell repertoires in COVID-19. Trimming shortened V by 1 base and J by 9 bases, and 10 bases separated the two germline ends. The length of the CDR3 is 13 residues. Germline V gene lookup returns CDR1 SEHNR and CDR2 FQNEAQ (reference sequence). Clones were sequenced by immunoSEQ multiplex PCR, and TCRdb holds only the in-frame ones, with some missing. The sample holds some 140,000 clones, roughly 80% seen once. The receptor was isolated from a man aged 40-50 years with acute COVID-19. The rearrangement links TRBV7-9 to TRBJ2-1; tentatively, D is TRBD2 (6 bases). The sample was PBMCs or T cells enriched from blood (not recorded which). The CDR3 region is CASSLDAGSEQFF. The DNA for the CDR3 is TGTGCCAGCAGCTTAGACGCGGGGAGTGAGCAGTTCTTC.